This T cell receptor (beta chain) was documented in a study of T cell responses to AZD1222 COVID-19 vaccine. For the study at large: It was second doses at about 4 or about 12 weeks that were pooled.

The CDR3 extends over 13 amino acids. Looked up from germline, CDR1 is SGHAT and CDR2 is FQNNGV. Trimming pared 8 bases from V and 7 bases from J, leaving 12 bases between. In regard to this clone: Its antigen remains unknown.

The table came from immunoSEQ multiplex PCR; TCRdb's copy has only in-frame clones and leaves some out. The data hold under 100,000 clones, with 90% observed a single time. Whole-study results and caveats: Donors skewed white British and female; clonal diversity was possibly underestimated. Following two doses of AZD1222, Spike-specific TCR breadth and depth rose. Repertoires were obtained only post-peak T cell response.

Source: peripheral blood, taken on day 0 of AZD1222 vaccination. This TCR came from an adult in good health. The chain couples TRBV11-2 to TRBJ1-6; D is undetermined. The CDR3 coding sequence is TGTGCCAGCTTAGGAGTCAACAATTCACCCCTCCACTTT. Amino acid sequence: CASLGVNNSPLHF. The full variable domain, completed using reference TRBV11-2 and TRBJ1-6, is EAGVAQSPRYKIIEKRQSVAFWCNPISGHATLYWYQQILGQGPKLLIQFQNNGVVDDSQLPKDRFSAERLKGVDSTLKIQPAKLEDSAVYLCASLGVNNSPLHFGNGTRLTVT.